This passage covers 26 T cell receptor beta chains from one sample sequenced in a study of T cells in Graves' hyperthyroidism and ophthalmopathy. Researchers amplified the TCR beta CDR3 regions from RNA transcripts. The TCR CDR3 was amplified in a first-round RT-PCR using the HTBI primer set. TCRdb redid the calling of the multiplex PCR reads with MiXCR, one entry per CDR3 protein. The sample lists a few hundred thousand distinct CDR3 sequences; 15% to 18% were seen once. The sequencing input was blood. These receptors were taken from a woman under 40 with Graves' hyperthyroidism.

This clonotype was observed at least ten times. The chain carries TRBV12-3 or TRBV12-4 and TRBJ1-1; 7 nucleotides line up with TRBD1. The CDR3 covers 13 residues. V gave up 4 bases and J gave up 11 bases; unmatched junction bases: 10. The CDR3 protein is CASSSPTGTVAFF. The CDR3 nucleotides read TGTGCCAGCAGTTCCCCAACCGGGACAGTGGCTTTCTTT.

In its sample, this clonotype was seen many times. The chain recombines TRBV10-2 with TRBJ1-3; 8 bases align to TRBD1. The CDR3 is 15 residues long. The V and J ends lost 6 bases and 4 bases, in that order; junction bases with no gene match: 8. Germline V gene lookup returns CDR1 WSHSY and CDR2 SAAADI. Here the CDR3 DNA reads TGCGCCAGCAGGGAACCGGGACAGGCAGGAAACACCATATATTTT. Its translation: CASREPGQAGNTIYF.

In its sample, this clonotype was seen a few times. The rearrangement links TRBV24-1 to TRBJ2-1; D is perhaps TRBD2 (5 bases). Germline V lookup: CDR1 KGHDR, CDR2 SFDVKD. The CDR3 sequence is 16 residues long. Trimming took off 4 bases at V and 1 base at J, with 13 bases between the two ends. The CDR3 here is CATSDLRSGSYNEQFF. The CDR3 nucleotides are TGTGCCACCAGTGACCTCCGGAGCGGTTCCTACAATGAGCAGTTCTTC.

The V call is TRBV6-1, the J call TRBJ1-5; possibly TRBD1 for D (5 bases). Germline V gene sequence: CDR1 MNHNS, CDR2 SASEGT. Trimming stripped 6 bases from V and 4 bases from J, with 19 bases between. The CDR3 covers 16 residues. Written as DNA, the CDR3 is TGTGCCAGCAGACGCGGGACCCCCTTTGCTAATCAGCCCCAGCATTTT. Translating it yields CASRRGTPFANQPQHF.

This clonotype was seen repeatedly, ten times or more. The CDR3 DNA sequence: TGTGCCAGCAGTACCGGGACAGGGAATCGCTACGAGCAGTACTTC. Protein sequence: CASSTGTGNRYEQYF. The chain uses TRBV28 and TRBJ2-7; 9 nucleotides agree with TRBD1. Germline-derived CDR1 and CDR2 are MDHEN and SYDVKM. Trimming cost V 5 bases and J 3 bases; bases outside gene matches: 8. The CDR3 sequence is 15 residues long.

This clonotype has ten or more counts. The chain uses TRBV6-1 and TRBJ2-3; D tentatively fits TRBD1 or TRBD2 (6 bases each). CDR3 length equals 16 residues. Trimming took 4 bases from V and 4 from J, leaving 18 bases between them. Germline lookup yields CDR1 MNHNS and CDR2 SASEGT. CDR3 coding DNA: TGTGCCAGCAGTGGGAGTCGGGGGACACCTTCAGATACGCAGTATTTT. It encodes CASSGSRGTPSDTQYF.

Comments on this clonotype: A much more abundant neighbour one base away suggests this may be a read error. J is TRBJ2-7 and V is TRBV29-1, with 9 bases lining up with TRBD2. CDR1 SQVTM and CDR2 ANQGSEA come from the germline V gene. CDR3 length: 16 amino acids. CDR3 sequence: CGVVLAGVWGSYEQYF. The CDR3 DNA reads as TGCGGCGTTGTACTAGCGGGTGTTTGGGGCTCCTACGAGCAGTACTTC.

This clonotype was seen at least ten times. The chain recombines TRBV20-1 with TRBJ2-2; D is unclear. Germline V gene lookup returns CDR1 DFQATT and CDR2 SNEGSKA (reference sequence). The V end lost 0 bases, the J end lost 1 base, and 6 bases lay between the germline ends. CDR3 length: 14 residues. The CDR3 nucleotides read TGCAGTGCTAGAGATTTGAGGAACACCGGGGAGCTGTTTTTT. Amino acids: CSARDLRNTGELFF.

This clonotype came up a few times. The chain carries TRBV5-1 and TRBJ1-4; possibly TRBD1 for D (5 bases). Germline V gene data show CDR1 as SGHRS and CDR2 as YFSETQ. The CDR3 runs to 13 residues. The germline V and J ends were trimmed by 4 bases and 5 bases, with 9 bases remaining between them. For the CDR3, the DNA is TGCGCCAGCAGCCAAAACAGGAATGAAAAACTGTTTTTT. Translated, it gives CASSQNRNEKLFF.

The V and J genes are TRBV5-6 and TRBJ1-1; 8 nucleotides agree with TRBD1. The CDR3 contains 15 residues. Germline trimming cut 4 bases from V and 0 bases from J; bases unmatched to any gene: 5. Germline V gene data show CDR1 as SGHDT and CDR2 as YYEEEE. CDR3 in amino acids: CASSIRTGLNTEAFF. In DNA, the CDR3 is TGTGCCAGCAGCATTAGGACAGGGTTGAACACTGAAGCTTTCTTT.

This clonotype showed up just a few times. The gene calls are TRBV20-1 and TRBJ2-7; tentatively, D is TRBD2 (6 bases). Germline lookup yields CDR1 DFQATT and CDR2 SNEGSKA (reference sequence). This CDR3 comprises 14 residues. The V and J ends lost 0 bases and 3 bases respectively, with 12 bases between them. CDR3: CSARDRMGGYEQYF. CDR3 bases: TGCAGTGCTAGAGATCGGATGGGAGGCTACGAGCAGTACTTC.

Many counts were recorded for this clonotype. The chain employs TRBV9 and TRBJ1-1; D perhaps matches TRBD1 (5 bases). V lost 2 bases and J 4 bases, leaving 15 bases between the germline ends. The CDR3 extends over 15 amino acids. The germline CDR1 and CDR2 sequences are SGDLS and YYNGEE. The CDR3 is CASSVMGLSATEAFF. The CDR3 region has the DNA TGTGCCAGCAGCGTCATGGGACTTTCTGCCACTGAAGCTTTCTTT.

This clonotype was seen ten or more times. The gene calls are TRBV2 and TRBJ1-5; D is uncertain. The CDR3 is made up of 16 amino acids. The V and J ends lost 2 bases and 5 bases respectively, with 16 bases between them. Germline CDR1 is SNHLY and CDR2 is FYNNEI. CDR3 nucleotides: TGTGCCAGCAGTGAACGCCTCGGGGAGGGAGATCAGCCCCAGCATTTT. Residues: CASSERLGEGDQPQHF.

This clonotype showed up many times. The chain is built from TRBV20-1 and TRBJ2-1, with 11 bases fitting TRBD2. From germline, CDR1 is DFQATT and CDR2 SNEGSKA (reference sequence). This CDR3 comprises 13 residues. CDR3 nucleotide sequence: TGCACCCCTTCTAGCGGGAGGTTGAGTGAGCAGTTCTTC. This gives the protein CTPSSGRLSEQFF.

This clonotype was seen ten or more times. The CDR3 region is CSASAGYSYEQYF. The CDR3 DNA reads as TGCAGTGCTAGTGCAGGATACTCCTACGAGCAGTACTTC. The chain couples TRBV20-1 to TRBJ2-7; D is ambiguous. V was pared by 3 bases and J by 0 bases, with 9 bases between. Germline CDR1 and CDR2: DFQATT and SNEGSKA (reference sequence). This CDR3 has 13 residues.

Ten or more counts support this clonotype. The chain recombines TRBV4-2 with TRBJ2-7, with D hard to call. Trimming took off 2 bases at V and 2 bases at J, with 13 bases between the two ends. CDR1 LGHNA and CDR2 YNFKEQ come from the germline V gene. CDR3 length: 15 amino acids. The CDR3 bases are TGTGCCAGCAGCCAAAGGCGCTTAGTAGCCTACGAGCAGTACTTC. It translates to CASSQRRLVAYEQYF.

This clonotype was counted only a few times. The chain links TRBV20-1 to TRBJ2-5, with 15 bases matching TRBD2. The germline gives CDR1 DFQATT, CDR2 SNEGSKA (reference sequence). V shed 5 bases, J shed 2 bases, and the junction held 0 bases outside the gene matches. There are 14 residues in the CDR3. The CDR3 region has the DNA TGCAGTGCTGGACTAGCGGGAGGGCAAGAGACCCAGTACTTC. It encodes CSAGLAGGQETQYF.

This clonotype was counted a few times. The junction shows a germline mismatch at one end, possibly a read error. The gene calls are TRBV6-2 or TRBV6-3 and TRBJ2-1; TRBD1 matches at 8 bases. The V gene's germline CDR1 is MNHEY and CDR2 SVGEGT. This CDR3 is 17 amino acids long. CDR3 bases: TGTGCCAGCAGTTACCCCCAGGACAGGGACTCCTACAATGAGCAGTCCTTC. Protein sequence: CASSYPQDRDSYNEQSF.

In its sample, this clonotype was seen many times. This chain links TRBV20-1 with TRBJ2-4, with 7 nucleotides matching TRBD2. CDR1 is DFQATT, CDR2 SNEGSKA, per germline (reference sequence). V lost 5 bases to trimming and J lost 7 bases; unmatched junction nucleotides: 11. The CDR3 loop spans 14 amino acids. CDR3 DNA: TGCAGTGCTCCCCCGGCGGGAGAGTGGAACATTCAGTACTTC. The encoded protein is CSAPPAGEWNIQYF.

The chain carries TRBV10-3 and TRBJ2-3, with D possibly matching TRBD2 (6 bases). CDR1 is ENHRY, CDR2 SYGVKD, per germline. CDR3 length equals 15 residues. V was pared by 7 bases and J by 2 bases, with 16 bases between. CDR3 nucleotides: TGTGCCATCAACTCAGGAGGGGACTTCACAGATACGCAGTATTTT. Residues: CAINSGGDFTDTQYF.

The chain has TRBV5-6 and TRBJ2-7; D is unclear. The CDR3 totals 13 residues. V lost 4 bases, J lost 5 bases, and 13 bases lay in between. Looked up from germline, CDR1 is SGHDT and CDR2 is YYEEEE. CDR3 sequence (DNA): TGTGCCAGCAGCGCTATCGGGCACGACGAGCAGTACTTC. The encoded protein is CASSAIGHDEQYF.

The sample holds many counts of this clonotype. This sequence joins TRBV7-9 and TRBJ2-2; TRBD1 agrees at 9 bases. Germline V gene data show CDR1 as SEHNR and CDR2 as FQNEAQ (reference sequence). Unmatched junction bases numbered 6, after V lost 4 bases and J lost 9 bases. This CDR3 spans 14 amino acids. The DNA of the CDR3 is TGTGCCAGCAGCTCGGACAGGGGCAAAAGGGAGCTGTTTTTT. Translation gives CASSSDRGKRELFF.

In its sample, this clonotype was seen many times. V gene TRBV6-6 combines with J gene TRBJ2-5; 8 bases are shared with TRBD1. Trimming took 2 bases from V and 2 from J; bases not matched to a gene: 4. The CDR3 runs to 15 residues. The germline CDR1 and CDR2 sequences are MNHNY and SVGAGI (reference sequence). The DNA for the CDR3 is TGTGCCAGCAGTTACCATGGACAGGGACAAGAGACCCAGTACTTC. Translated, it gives CASSYHGQGQETQYF.

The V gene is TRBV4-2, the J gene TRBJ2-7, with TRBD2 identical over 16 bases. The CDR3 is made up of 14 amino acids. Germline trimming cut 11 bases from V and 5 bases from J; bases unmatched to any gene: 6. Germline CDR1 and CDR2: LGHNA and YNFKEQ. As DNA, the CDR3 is TGTGCCCGAAAGGGACTAGCGGGAGGGCACGAGCAGTACTTC. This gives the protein CARKGLAGGHEQYF.

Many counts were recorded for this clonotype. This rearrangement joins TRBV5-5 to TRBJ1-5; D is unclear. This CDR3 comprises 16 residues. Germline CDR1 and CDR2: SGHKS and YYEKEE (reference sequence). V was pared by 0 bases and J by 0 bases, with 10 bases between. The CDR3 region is CASSLGPPHSNQPQHF. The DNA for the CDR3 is TGTGCCAGCAGCTTGGGGCCGCCCCATAGCAATCAGCCCCAGCATTTT.

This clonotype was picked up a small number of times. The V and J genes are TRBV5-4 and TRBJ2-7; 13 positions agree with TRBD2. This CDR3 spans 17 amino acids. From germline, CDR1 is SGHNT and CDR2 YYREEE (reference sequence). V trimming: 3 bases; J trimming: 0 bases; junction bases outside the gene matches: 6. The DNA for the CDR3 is TGTGCCAGCAGCTCAGGACTAGCGGGAGCGAGCTCCTACGAGCAGTACTTC. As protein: CASSSGLAGASSYEQYF.